This T cell receptor beta chain was sequenced for a study of cytomegalovirus exposure and HLA in healthy donors. For the study at large: Among several hundred genotyped donors, approximately 80% fell in the Caucasian-associated ancestry cluster. Findings and caveats of the study: According to the study, around 150 TCR beta chains were cytomegalovirus-associated. Per a prior analysis, the majority of TCR beta V segments were productive roughly 87% or roughly 30% of the time.

V gave up 0 bases and J gave up 6 bases, with 9 bases separating them. The CDR3 runs to 13 residues. CDR1 SGHRS and CDR2 YFSETQ come from the germline V gene. This PCR relied on a set of 60 Vbeta primers and 13 Jbeta primers. The method was immunoSEQ multiplex PCR; TCRdb's version includes in-frame clones alone and lacks a portion of them. The data hold 60,000 to 95,000 clones, with approximately 82% observed a single time. For this clone: Its antigen remains unidentified.

Sequencing was done on a sample of PBMCs. The TCR originated in a man aged 65 to 79 in good health and CMV-seropositive. V and J are TRBV5-1 and TRBJ1-2; possibly TRBD1 for D (6 bases). CDR3 protein: CASSLEGENGYTF. The CDR3 bases are TGCGCCAGCAGCTTGGAGGGGGAGAATGGCTACACCTTC. The full variable domain, its missing parts supplied by reference TRBV5-1 and TRBJ1-2, is KAGVTQTPRYLIKTRGQQVTLSCSPISGHRSVSWYQQTPGQGLQFLFEYFSETQRNKGNFPGRFSGRQFSNSRSEMNVSTLELGDSALYLCASSLEGENGYTFGSGTRLTVV.